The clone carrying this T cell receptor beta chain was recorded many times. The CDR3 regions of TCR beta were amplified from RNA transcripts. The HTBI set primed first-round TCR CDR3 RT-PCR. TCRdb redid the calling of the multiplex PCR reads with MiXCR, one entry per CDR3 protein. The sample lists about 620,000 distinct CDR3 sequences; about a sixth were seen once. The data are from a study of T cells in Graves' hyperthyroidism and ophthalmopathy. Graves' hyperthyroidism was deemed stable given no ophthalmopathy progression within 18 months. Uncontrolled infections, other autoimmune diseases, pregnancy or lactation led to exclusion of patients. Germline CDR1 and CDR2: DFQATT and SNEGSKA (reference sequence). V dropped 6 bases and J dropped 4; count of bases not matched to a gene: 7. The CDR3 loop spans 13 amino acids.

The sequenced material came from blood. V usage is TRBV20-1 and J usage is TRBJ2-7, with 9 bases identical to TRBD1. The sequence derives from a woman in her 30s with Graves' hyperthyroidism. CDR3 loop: CSAGRDRVYEQYF. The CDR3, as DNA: TGCAGTGCGGGCAGGGACAGGGTTTACGAGCAGTACTTC.